The entry below describes one T cell receptor (beta chain). As yet, its antigen is unknown. The sample comes from a study of memory CD4+ T cells and cytomegalovirus serostatus. Study in general: This sample comes from healthy Belgian adults, roughly nine CMV seropositive, 24 seronegative. Study-wide findings and caveats: The CMV-associated TCR signature appears largely within the CD4+ memory repertoire. Median bootstrapped AUC for CMV status was about 0.95 originally, approximately 0.93 US-trained.

The sort gate was single viable CD3+CD4+CD8-CD45RO+ cells for memory CD4+ T cells. Method: immunoSEQ multiplex PCR; TCRdb's copy keeps in-frame clones and lacks some. Found here are nearly 60,000 clones, about 81% of them singletons; the top ten hold roughly 1%. This TCR came from an adult in good health and CMV-seronegative. The sequenced sample was memory CD4+ T cells from blood.

CDR3 sequence: CASSPYWPDTDTQYF. For the CDR3, the DNA is TGTGCCAGCAGCCCTTATTGGCCCGACACAGATACGCAGTATTTT. This chain uses TRBV7-2 with TRBJ2-3, with D uncertain. The germline gives CDR1 SGHTA, CDR2 FQGNSA. V lost 5 bases to trimming and J lost 2 bases, with 14 bases between them. The CDR3 is made up of 15 amino acids.